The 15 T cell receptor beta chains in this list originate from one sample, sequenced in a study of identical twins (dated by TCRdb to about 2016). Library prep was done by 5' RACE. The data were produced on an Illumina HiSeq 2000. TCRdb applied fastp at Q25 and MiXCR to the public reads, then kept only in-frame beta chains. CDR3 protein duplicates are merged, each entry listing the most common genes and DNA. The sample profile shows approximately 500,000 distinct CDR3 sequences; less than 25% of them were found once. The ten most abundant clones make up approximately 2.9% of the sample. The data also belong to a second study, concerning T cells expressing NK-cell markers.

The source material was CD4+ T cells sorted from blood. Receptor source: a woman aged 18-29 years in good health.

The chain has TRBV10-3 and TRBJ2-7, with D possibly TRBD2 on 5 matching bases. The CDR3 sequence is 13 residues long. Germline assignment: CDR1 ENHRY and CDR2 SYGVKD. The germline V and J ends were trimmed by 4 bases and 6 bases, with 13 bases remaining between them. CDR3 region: CAISAGSAGEQYF. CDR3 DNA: TGTGCCATCAGTGCTGGCAGCGCGGGCGAGCAGTACTTC.

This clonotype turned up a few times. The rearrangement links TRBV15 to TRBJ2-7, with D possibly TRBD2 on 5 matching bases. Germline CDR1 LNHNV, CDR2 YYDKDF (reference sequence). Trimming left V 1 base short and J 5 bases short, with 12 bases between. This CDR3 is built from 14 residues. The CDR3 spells CATSRALAGHEQYF. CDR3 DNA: TGTGCCACCAGCAGAGCTCTAGCCGGCCACGAGCAGTACTTC.

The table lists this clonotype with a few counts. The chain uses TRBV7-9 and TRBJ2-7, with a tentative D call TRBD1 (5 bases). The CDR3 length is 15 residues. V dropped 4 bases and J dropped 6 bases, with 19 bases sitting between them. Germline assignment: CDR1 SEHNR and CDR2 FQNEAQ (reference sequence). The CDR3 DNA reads TGTGCCAGCAGCTCCCTTGGCGCAGGGCTGGGCGAGCAGTACTTC. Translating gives CASSSLGAGLGEQYF.

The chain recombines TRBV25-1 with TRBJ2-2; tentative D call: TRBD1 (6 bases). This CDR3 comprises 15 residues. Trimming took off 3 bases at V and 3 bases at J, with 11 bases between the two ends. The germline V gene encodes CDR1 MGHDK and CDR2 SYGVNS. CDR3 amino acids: CASSDWTVHTGELFF. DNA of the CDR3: TGTGCCAGCAGTGACTGGACAGTCCACACCGGGGAGCTGTTTTTT.

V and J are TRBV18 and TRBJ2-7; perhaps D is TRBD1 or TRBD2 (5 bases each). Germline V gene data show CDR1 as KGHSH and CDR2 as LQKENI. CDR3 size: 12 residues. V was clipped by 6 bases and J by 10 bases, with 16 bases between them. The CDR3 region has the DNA TGTGCCAGCTCCACATTAGGGGACGGTCAGTACTTC. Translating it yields CASSTLGDGQYF.

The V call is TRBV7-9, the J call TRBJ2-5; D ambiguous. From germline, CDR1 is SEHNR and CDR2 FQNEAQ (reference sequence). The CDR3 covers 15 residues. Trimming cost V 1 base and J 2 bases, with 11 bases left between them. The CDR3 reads CASSLVDWGQETQYF. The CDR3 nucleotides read TGTGCCAGCAGCTTAGTAGACTGGGGTCAAGAGACCCAGTACTTC.

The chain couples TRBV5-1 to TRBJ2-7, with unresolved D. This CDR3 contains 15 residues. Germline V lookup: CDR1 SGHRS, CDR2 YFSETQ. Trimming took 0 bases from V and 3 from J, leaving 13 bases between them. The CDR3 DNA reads TGCGCCAGCAGCTTGGCTGCGGCTACGGGCTACGAGCAGTACTTC. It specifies CASSLAAATGYEQYF.

CDR3 DNA sequence: TGTGCCAGCAGCTTAGCGCTGGGACTAGCGGGAGATGAGCAGTTCTTC. It codes for CASSLALGLAGDEQFF. The chain carries TRBV7-9 and TRBJ2-1; 14 bases agree with TRBD2. Germline V gene lookup returns CDR1 SEHNR and CDR2 FQNEAQ (reference sequence). The CDR3 runs 16 residues. Losses at the gene ends were 0 bases for V and 8 bases for J; bases not matched to a gene: 3.

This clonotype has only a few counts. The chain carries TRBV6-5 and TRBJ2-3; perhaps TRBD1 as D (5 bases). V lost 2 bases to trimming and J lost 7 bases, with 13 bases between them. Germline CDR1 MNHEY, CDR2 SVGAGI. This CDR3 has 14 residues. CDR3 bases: TGTGCCAGCAGTTACGGAGTGGGGCGGAATACGCAGTATTTT. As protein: CASSYGVGRNTQYF.

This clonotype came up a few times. The CDR3 region is CASMGLATNNEQFF. The CDR3 DNA follows: TGCGCCAGCATGGGACTAGCGACAAACAATGAGCAGTTCTTC. The V call is TRBV5-1, the J call TRBJ2-1; 10 bases are shared with TRBD2. Germline V gives CDR1 SGHRS, CDR2 YFSETQ. The J segment lost 5 bases and the V segment lost 6 bases, leaving 5 bases of the junction unmatched. The CDR3 is 14 amino acids.

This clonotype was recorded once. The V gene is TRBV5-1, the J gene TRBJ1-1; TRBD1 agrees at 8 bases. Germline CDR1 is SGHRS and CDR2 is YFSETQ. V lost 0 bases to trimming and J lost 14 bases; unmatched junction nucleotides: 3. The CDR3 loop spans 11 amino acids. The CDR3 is CASSLGTGWFF. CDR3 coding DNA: TGCGCCAGCAGCTTGGGGACAGGGTGGTTCTTT.

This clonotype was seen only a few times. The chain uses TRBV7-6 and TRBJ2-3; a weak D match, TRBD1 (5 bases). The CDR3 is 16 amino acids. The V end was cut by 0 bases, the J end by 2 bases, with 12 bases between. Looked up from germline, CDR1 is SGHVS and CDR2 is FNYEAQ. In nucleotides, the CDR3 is TGTGCCAGCAGCTTAGCACAGGACCTACCCACAGATACGCAGTATTTT. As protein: CASSLAQDLPTDTQYF. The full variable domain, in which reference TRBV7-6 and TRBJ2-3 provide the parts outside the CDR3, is GAGVSQSPRYKVTKRGQDVALRCDPISGHVSLYWYRQALGQGPEFLTYFNYEAQQDKSGLPNDRFSAERPEGSISTLTIQRTEQRDSAMYRCASSLAQDLPTDTQYFGPGTRLTVL.

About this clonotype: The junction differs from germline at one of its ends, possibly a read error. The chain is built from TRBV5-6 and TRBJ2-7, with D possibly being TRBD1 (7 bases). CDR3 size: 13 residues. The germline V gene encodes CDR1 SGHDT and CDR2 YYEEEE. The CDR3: CAISAGQLYEQYF. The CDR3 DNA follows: TGTGCCATCAGCGCGGGACAGCTCTACGAGCAGTACTTC.

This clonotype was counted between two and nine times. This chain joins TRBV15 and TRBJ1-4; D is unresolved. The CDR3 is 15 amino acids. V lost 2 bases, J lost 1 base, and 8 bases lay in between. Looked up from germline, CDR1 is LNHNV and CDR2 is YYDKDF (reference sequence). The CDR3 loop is CATSRKRETNEKLFF. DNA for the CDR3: TGTGCCACCAGCAGAAAAAGAGAAACTAATGAAAAACTGTTTTTT.

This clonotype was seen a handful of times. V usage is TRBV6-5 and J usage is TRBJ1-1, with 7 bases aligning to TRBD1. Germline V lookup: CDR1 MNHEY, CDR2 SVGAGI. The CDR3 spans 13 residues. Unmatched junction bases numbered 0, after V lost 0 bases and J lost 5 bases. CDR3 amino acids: CASSYSTGTEAFF. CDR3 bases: TGTGCCAGCAGTTACTCGACAGGGACTGAAGCTTTCTTT.